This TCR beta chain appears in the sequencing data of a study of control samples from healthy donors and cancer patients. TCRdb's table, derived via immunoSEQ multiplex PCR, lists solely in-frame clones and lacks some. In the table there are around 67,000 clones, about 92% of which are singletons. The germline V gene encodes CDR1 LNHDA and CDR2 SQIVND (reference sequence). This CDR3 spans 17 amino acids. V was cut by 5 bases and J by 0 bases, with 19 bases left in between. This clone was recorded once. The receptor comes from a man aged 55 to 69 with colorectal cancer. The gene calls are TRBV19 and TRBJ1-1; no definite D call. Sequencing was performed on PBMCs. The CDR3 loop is CASSYSSGILMNTEAFF. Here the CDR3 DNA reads TGTGCCAGTAGTTACTCCTCGGGGATTCTCATGAACACTGAAGCTTTCTTT.